Listed below are T cell receptor beta chains from one sample, sequenced in a study of human T cells and chemical hapten exposure. One entry per CDR3 protein results from TCRdb running MiXCR on the RACE reads. The data contain more than 90,000 distinct CDR3 sequences, roughly 11% of them singletons. The specimen was whole blood, collected in connection with sensitization to the hapten diphenylcyclopropenone (DPC). These receptor sequences come from a woman aged 40 to 50 with alopecia areata. Some clones in this sample may be carry-over from other donors' samples. CDR3s include the opening cysteine and the closing phenylalanine or tryptophan. D genes are given only for firm matches. Size tells how often a clone was seen (once, few, many) or the class of an expanded clone, and some rows leave it out.

D	V	size	J	DNA	CDR3
.	TRBV6-5	many	TRBJ2-7	TGTGCCAGCAGTTACTCTAGGTTGACAGTCTACGAGCAGTACTTC	CASSYSRLTVYEQYF
TRBD2	TRBV19	once	TRBJ2-3	TGTGCCAGTAGCAAGGGCGGGGGACTAGCGGGGGCCCTGAGCACAGATACGCAGTATTTT	CASSKGGGLAGALSTDTQYF
.	TRBV29-1	.	TRBJ1-5	TGCAGCGTTGATACAGGAAGCAATCAGCCCCAGCATTTT	CSVDTGSNQPQHF
.	TRBV11-2	.	TRBJ1-5	TGTGCCAGCAGCTTCGGCAGGGATCAGCCCCAGCATTTT	CASSFGRDQPQHF
.	TRBV21-1	many	TRBJ1-4	TGTGCTACGGGACAGATTAATGAAAAACTGTTTTTT	CATGQINEKLFF
TRBD2	TRBV20-1	.	TRBJ2-7	TGCAGTGCTAGGGCTAGCGGATACGTCTACGAGCAGTACTTC	CSARASGYVYEQYF
.	TRBV29-1	many	TRBJ1-1	TGCAGCGTTGACGGACGGGAGAACACTGAAGCTTTCTTT	CSVDGRENTEAFF
.	TRBV28	few	TRBJ2-4	TGTGCCAGCAGTTTCTCGGGGACGAGGGCCAAAAACATTCAGTACTTC	CASSFSGTRAKNIQYF
.	TRBV29-1	.	TRBJ2-3	TGCAGCGTTGAAGAAGGGGGTGATACGCAGTATTTT	CSVEEGGDTQYF
TRBD2	TRBV20-1	many	TRBJ2-2	TGCAGTGCTAGGGGGACTAGCGGGTGGAACACCGGGGAGCTGTTTTTT	CSARGTSGWNTGELFF
TRBD2	TRBV6-2/TRBV6-3	.	TRBJ2-1	TGTGCCAGCAGGCCACTAGCGGGGGGGTACAATGAGCAGTTCTTC	CASRPLAGGYNEQFF
TRBD1	TRBV11-2	many	TRBJ1-1	TGTGCCAGCAGCTACAGGGGGGTTTTCACTGAAGCTTTCTTT	CASSYRGVFTEAFF
TRBD2	TRBV20-1	.	TRBJ2-1	TGCAGTGCCCGGGGTAGCGGGATCAATGAGCAGTTCTTC	CSARGSGINEQFF
.	TRBV7-2	.	TRBJ2-7	TGTGCCAGCAGCTTCCTTCGATCAGCGAGAACCTACGAGCAGTACTTC	CASSFLRSARTYEQYF
.	TRBV6-5	few	TRBJ2-7	TGTGCCAGCAGTTACAGGGCAGTCCGACCCTACGAGCAGTACTTC	CASSYRAVRPYEQYF
.	TRBV27	.	TRBJ1-6	TGTGCCAGCAGACCGGGTTCACCCCTCCACTTT	CASRPGSPLHF
TRBD2	TRBV5-1	.	TRBJ2-1	TGCGCCAGCCTCCCGGGGACTAGCGGTTACAATGAGCAGTTCTTC	CASLPGTSGYNEQFF
.	TRBV13	few	TRBJ2-7	TGTGCCAGCAGCTTAGGACGCGGCAGGAGCTTGCACTTC	CASSLGRGRSLHF
TRBD1	TRBV6-6	.	TRBJ2-1	TGTGCCAGCACGGACAGGGGGCCAGGTGAGCAGTTCTTC	CASTDRGPGEQFF
.	TRBV4-3	.	TRBJ2-1	TGCGCCAGCAGCCAAGAGTCGGTAGGGGAGCAGTTCTTC	CASSQESVGEQFF
.	TRBV27	.	TRBJ1-6	TGTGCCAGCAGTTTGGTCGGAGGGATCGGCTATAATTCACCCCTCCACTTT	CASSLVGGIGYNSPLHF
.	TRBV3-1	many	TRBJ2-7	TGTGCCAGCAGCCAAGTGAGGTCCGGGTTAGAGCAGTACTTC	CASSQVRSGLEQYF
.	TRBV28	.	TRBJ1-1	TGTGCCAGCAGTTTCCCCGGGATGATGGGCACTGAAGCTTTCTTT	CASSFPGMMGTEAFF
.	TRBV7-2	.	TRBJ1-2	TGTGCCAGCAGCCCCGACAGAAACTACTATGGCTACACCTTC	CASSPDRNYYGYTF
TRBD1	TRBV4-1	.	TRBJ2-7	TGCGCCAGCAGCCAAGATTTCGGTGACAGGGACTCCTACGAGCAGTACTTC	CASSQDFGDRDSYEQYF
TRBD2	TRBV7-3	many	TRBJ2-1	TGTGCCAGCAGCTTAGGTCTAGCGGGGTACAATGAGCAGTTCTTC	CASSLGLAGYNEQFF
TRBD2	TRBV24-1	many	TRBJ2-1	TGTGCCACCAGTGATCGTAGCGGGAGAGCCCATGGTGAGCAGTTCTTC	CATSDRSGRAHGEQFF
TRBD2	TRBV7-2	.	TRBJ2-4	TGTGCCAGCAGCTTAGAGCGGGGGTCCAAAAACATTCAGTACTTC	CASSLERGSKNIQYF
.	TRBV25-1	many	TRBJ2-1	TGTGCCAGCAGTGAACCCGGGACGCAGAATGAGCAGTTCTTC	CASSEPGTQNEQFF
TRBD1	TRBV29-1	few	TRBJ1-2	TGCAGCGCCACGACAGGGGATGGCTACACCTTC	CSATTGDGYTF
.	TRBV7-3	many	TRBJ2-1	TGTGCCAGCAGCTCAACAGGGTCCTACAATGAGCAGTTCTTC	CASSSTGSYNEQFF
.	TRBV30	many	TRBJ1-1	TGTGCCTGGAGTGTAGGTTTGAACACTGAAGCTTTCTTT	CAWSVGLNTEAFF
.	TRBV7-9	many	TRBJ1-2	TGTGCCAGCAGCTCCTACCCGGGAGGGCACTATGGCTACACCTTC	CASSSYPGGHYGYTF
.	TRBV29-1	many	TRBJ2-6	TGCAGCGTTGTGATTCCTTGGGACAACAACTCTGGGGCCAACGTCCTGACTTTC	CSVVIPWDNNSGANVLTF
.	TRBV6-1	.	TRBJ1-2	TGTGCCAGCAGTGACGGTGGCAGCTTGAACTATGGCTACACCTTC	CASSDGGSLNYGYTF
.	TRBV30	few	TRBJ1-4	TGTGCCTGGAGTGTACCTGCAACTAATGAAAAACTGTTTTTT	CAWSVPATNEKLFF
TRBD1	TRBV20-1	.	TRBJ2-3	TGCAGTGCTGGTAGTGACAGGGGCGGCACAGATACGCAGTATTTT	CSAGSDRGGTDTQYF
.	TRBV4-1	.	TRBJ2-7	TGCGCCAGCAGCCAATTCGGGTCCTACGAGCAGTACTTC	CASSQFGSYEQYF
TRBD2	TRBV7-2	many	TRBJ2-3	TGTGCCAGCCAACCCTACGGCGGGAGGCGCACAGATACGCAGTATTTT	CASQPYGGRRTDTQYF
.	TRBV10-2	.	TRBJ2-1	TGCGCCAGCAGGGTAGCGGCTTCCTACAATGAGCAGTTCTTC	CASRVAASYNEQFF
.	TRBV30	many	TRBJ1-3	TGTGCCTGGAGCCGGAGCTCTGGAAACACCATATATTTT	CAWSRSSGNTIYF
.	TRBV9	many	TRBJ2-1	TGTGCCAGCAGCGTAGCTGCGGCTAGCCGGGAGCAGTTCTTC	CASSVAAASREQFF
.	TRBV6-1	many	TRBJ2-7	TGTGCCAGCAGTGAATGGGGGGGCGGGAACGAGCAGTACTTC	CASSEWGGGNEQYF
TRBD1	TRBV29-1	few	TRBJ1-3	TGCAGCGTTGGGGGGACAGGGGCTGGAAACACCATATATTTT	CSVGGTGAGNTIYF
TRBD1	TRBV11-2	.	TRBJ1-4	TGTGCCAGCAGCCCTTGGACAGGGTCTAATGAAAAACTGTTTTTT	CASSPWTGSNEKLFF
TRBD1	TRBV4-1	many	TRBJ2-1	TGCGCCAGCAGCCAGACCGGGACAGGGGTCAATGAGCAGTTCTTC	CASSQTGTGVNEQFF
TRBD2	TRBV27	many	TRBJ2-1	TGTGCCAGCAGTTTAGGGCGGGGGGTTGTGGATGAGCAGTTCTTC	CASSLGRGVVDEQFF
.	TRBV5-1	few	TRBJ1-3	TGCGCCAGCAGCTTGAGAACCCGAGCAGCCTCTGGAAACACCATATATTTT	CASSLRTRAASGNTIYF
TRBD1	TRBV20-1	.	TRBJ2-1	TGCAGTGCTAGATCACAGGGGAGAGGGTACAATGAGCAGTTCTTC	CSARSQGRGYNEQFF
TRBD1	TRBV11-1	few	TRBJ2-1	TGTGCCAGCATCCGGACAGGGGCCTACAATGAGCAGTTCTTC	CASIRTGAYNEQFF
TRBD1	TRBV2	many	TRBJ1-5	TGTGCCAGCAGTGGGGGACAGGGGGAAGGTCAGCCCCAGCATTTT	CASSGGQGEGQPQHF
.	TRBV5-6	many	TRBJ2-7	TGTGCCAGCAGCACCCTCCCTGGACAGTATCCCTACGAGCAGTACTTC	CASSTLPGQYPYEQYF
TRBD1	TRBV7-6	.	TRBJ2-3	TGTGCCAGCAGCTTATTCAGGGACAGGGATAATGATACGCAGTATTTT	CASSLFRDRDNDTQYF